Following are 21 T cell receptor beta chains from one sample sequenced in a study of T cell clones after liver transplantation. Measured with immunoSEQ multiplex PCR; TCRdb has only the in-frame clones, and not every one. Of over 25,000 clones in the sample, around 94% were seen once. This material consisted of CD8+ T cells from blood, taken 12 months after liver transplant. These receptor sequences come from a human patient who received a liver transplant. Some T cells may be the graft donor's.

This CDR3 reads CASSGETYEQYF. DNA for the CDR3: TGCGCCAGCAGTGGGGAAACCTACGAGCAGTACTTC. The chain is built from TRBV10-1 and TRBJ2-7; D remains ambiguous. Germline V CDR1 and CDR2: WNHNN, SYGVQD (reference sequence). The CDR3 is 12 residues long. V shed 4 bases and J shed 2 bases, with 6 bases lying between them.

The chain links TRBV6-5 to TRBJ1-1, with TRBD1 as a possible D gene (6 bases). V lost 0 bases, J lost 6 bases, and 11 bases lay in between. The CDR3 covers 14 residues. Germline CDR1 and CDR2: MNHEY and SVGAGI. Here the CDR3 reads CASSYSEGVAEAFF. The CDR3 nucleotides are TGTGCCAGCAGTTACTCGGAGGGGGTCGCTGAAGCTTTCTTT.

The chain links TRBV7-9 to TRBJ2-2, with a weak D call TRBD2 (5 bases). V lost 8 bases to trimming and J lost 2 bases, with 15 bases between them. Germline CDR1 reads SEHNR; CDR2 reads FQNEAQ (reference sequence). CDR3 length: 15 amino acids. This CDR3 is CASGSPGDNTGELFF. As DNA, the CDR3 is TGTGCCAGCGGGTCCCCCGGGGATAACACCGGGGAGCTGTTTTTT.

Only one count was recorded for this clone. The CDR3 coding sequence is TGTGCCAGTAGTATATCAGGGGGAACACCCTACGAGCAGTACTTC. Protein sequence: CASSISGGTPYEQYF. V is TRBV19 and J is TRBJ2-7, with TRBD1 matching 7 bases. Trimming took 2 bases from V and 2 from J; bases not matched to a gene: 6. The germline V gene has CDR1 LNHDA and CDR2 SQIVND (reference sequence). This CDR3 region has 15 residues.

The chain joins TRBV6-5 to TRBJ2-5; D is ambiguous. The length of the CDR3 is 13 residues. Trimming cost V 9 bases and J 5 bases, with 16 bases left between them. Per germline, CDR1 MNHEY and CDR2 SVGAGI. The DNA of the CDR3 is TGTGCCAGTTCGGAGTTTCGTTGGGAGACCCAGTACTTC. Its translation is CASSEFRWETQYF.

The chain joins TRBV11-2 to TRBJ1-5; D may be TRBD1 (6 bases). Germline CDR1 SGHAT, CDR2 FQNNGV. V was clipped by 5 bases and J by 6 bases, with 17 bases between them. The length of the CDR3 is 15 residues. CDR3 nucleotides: TGTGCCAGCAGCGCCCTCGGGCAGGGGAGTCAGCCCCAGCATTTT. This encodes CASSALGQGSQPQHF.

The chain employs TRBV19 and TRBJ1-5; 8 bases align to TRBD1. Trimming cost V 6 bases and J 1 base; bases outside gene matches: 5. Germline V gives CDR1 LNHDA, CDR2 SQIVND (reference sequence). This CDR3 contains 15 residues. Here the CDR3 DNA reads TGTGCCAGTAGGTTTGGACAGGGAAGCAATCAGCCCCAGCATTTT. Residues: CASRFGQGSNQPQHF. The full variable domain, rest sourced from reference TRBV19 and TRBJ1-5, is DGGITQSPKYLFRKEGQNVTLSCEQNLNHDAMYWYRQDPGQGLRLIYYSQIVNDFQKGDIAEGYSVSREKKESFPLTVTSAQKNPTAFYLCASRFGQGSNQPQHFGDGTRLSIL.

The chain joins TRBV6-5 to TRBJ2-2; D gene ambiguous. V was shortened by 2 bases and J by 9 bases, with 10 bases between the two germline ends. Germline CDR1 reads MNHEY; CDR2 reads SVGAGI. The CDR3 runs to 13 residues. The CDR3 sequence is CASSYLETRELFF. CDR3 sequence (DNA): TGTGCCAGCAGTTACCTAGAGACCCGGGAGCTGTTTTTT.

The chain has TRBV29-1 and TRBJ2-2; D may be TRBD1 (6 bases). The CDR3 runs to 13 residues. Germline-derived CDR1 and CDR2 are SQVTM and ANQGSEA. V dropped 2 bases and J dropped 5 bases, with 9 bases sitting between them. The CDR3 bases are TGCAGCGTTGAAACAGGGCAAACCGGGGAGCTGTTTTTT. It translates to CSVETGQTGELFF.

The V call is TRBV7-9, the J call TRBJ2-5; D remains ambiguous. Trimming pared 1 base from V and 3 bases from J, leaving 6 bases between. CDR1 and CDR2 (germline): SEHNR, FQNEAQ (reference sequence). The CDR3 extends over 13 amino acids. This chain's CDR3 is CASSLVREETQYF. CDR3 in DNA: TGTGCCAGCAGCTTAGTTAGGGAAGAGACCCAGTACTTC.

This chain's CDR3 is CASSLEVTTTYEQYF. The CDR3 bases are TGTGCCAGCAGCTTAGAGGTCACTACGACCTACGAGCAGTACTTC. The rearrangement joins TRBV7-6 to TRBJ2-7; no clear D gene. Between the trimmed V and J ends, which lost 1 base and 2 bases, there was a span of 12 bases. CDR1 is SGHVS, CDR2 FNYEAQ, per germline. The CDR3 has 15 residues.

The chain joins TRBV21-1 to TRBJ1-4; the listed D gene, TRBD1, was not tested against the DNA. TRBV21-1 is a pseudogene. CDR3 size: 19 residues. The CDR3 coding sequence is TGTGCCAGCAGCACGAAGACAGGCCGAACCGCCGCAACTAATGAAAAACTGTTTTTT. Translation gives CASSTKTGRTAATNEKLFF.

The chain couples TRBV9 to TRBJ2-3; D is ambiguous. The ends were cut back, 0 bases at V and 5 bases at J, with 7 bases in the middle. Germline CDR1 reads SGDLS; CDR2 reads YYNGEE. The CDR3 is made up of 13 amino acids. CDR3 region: CASSVGGGDTQYF. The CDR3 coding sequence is TGTGCCAGCAGCGTAGGGGGTGGAGATACGCAGTATTTT. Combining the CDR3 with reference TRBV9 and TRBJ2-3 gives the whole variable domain DSGVTQTPKHLITATGQRVTLRCSPRSGDLSVYWYQQSLDQGLQFLIQYYNGEERAKGNILERFSAQQFPDLHSELNLSSLELGDSALYFCASSVGGGDTQYFGPGTRLTVL.

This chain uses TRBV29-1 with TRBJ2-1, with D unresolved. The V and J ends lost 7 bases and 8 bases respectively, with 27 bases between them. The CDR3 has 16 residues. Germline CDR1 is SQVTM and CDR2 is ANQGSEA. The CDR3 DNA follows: TGCAGCGCTGGGCCCGTTGATTCGGTAACCCCCGATGAGCAGTTCTTC. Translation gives CSAGPVDSVTPDEQFF.

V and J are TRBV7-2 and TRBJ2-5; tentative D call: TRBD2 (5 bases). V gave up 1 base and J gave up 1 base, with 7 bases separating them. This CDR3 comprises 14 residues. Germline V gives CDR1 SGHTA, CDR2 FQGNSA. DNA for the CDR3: TGTGCCAGCAGCTTAGTCGGGGTCCAAGAGACCCAGTACTTC. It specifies CASSLVGVQETQYF.

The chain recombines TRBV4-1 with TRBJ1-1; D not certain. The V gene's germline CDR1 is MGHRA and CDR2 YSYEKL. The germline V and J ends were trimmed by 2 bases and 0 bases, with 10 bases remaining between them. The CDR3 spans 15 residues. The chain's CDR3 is CASSQLTAMNTEAFF. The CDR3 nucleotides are TGCGCCAGCAGCCAACTAACAGCGATGAACACTGAAGCTTTCTTT.

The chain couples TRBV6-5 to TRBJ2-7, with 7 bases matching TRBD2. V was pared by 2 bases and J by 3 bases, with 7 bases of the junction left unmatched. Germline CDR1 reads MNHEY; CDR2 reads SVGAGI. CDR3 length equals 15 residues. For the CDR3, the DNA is TGTGCCAGCAGTTACACCGCGGGAGTAGGCTACGAGCAGTACTTC. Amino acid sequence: CASSYTAGVGYEQYF.

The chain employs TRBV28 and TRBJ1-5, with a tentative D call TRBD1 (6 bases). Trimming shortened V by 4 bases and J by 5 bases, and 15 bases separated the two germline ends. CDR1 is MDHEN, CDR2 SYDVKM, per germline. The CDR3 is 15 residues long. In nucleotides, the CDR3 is TGTGCCAGCAGTTATGTAGGCAGGGGCGATCAGCCCCAGCATTTT. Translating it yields CASSYVGRGDQPQHF. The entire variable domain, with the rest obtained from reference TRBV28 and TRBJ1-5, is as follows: DVKVTQSSRYLVKRTGEKVFLECVQDMDHENMFWYRQDPGLGLRLIYFSYDVKMKEKGDIPEGYSVSREKKERFSLILESASTNQTSMYLCASSYVGRGDQPQHFGDGTRLSIL.

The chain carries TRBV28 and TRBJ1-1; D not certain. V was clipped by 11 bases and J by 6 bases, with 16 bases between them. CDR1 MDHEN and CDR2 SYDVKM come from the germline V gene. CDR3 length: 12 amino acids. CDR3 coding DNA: TGTGCCGCAATTAGTACTCGATCTGAAGCTTTCTTT. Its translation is CAAISTRSEAFF.

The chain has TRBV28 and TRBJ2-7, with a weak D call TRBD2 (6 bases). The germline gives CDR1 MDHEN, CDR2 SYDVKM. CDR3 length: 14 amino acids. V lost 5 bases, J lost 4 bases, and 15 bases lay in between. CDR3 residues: CASSPAGLGYEQYF. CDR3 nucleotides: TGTGCCAGCAGTCCCGCGGGGTTGGGGTACGAGCAGTACTTC.

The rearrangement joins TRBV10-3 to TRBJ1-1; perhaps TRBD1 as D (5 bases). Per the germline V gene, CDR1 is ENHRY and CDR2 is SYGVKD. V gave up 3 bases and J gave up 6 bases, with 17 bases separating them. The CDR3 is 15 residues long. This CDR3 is CAISESHGAGAEAFF. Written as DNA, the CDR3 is TGTGCCATCAGTGAATCACACGGGGCCGGGGCTGAAGCTTTCTTT.